This entry concerns a single TCR beta chain. The antigen remains undetermined. The data were taken from a study of response to subunit inactivated influenza vaccine. TCRdb recomputed calls from the RT-PCR reads with MiXCR, one row per CDR3 protein. The table shows more than 600,000 distinct CDR3 sequences, with around 20% occurring only once. Study-level findings and limits: Authors suggested that a seasonal influenza vaccination recruits few new T cells each time.

The TCR comes from a middle-aged man who received an inactivated influenza vaccine. Specimen: PBMCs from blood, collected roughly 5 days after vaccination.

The CDR3 DNA reads TGTGCCAGCAGCACCTGGCAGGGAACGCAGTATTTT. Its translation: CASSTWQGTQYF. J is TRBJ2-3 and V is TRBV7-9; possibly TRBD1 for D (5 bases). The CDR3 has 12 residues. The germline gives CDR1 SEHNR, CDR2 FQNEAQ (reference sequence). V lost 5 bases, J lost 9 bases, and 12 bases lay in between. Using reference TRBV7-9 and TRBJ2-3 for the parts outside the CDR3, the full variable domain is DTGVSQNPRHKITKRGQNVTFRCDPISEHNRLYWYRQTLGQGPEFLTYFQNEAQLEKSRLLSDRFSAERPKGSFSTLEIQRTEQGDSAMYLCASSTWQGTQYFGPGTRLTVL.